The T cell receptor beta chain under discussion was sequenced for a study of cytomegalovirus exposure and HLA in healthy donors. The V gene's germline CDR1 is LGHNA and CDR2 YSLEER. The CDR3 loop spans 16 amino acids. V lost 4 bases and J 7 bases, leaving 17 bases between the germline ends. Amplification used 60 Vbeta primers and 13 Jbeta primers. The table came from immunoSEQ multiplex PCR; TCRdb's copy has only in-frame clones and leaves some out. The data show fewer than 200,000 clones, 73% seen once. Study-level points and caveats: It was reported that TCR beta sequences correctly inferred the HLA-A and HLA-B alleles for most subjects.

A few counts support this clone. The target antigen is unknown. Material: PBMCs. This TCR came from a woman younger than 30 in good health and CMV-seropositive. The V and J genes are TRBV4-3 and TRBJ1-6, with D possibly matching TRBD1 (6 bases). CDR3 sequence (DNA): TGCGCCAGCAGCCTCGGAAGCGACAGGAGGAATTCACCCCTCCACTTT. Encoded protein: CASSLGSDRRNSPLHF.